The present entry profiles one TCR beta chain with its context. The antigen is unknown. PCR used 60 Vbeta primers and 13 Jbeta primers. Profiled with immunoSEQ multiplex PCR; TCRdb holds only in-frame clones, not every one. The sample holds about 150,000 clones, 75% to 85% seen once. This specimen belongs to a study of cytomegalovirus exposure and HLA in healthy donors. Study findings and constraints: A few chains tied to CMV proved CMV antigen-specific in vitro.

Germline trimming cut 5 bases from V and 5 bases from J; bases unmatched to any gene: 2. Germline V gives CDR1 KGHSH, CDR2 LQKENI. This CDR3 contains 14 residues. This TCR derives from a man aged 50 to 60 in good health and CMV-seropositive. Material: PBMCs. The chain couples TRBV18 to TRBJ2-1; 11 bases align to TRBD2. CDR3 amino acids: CASSGGLADNEQFF. The DNA of the CDR3 is TGTGCCAGCTCAGGGGGACTAGCGGACAATGAGCAGTTCTTC.